This passage covers 28 T cell receptor beta chains from one sample sequenced in a study of blood T cell repertoires in COVID-19. The table came from immunoSEQ multiplex PCR; TCRdb's copy has only in-frame clones and leaves some out. The data hold hundreds of thousands of clones, with 70% to 90% observed a single time. The specimen was PBMCs or T cells enriched from blood (not recorded which). The receptors stem from a young woman with acute COVID-19.

V is TRBV15 and J is TRBJ2-5, with 13 positions matching TRBD2. The J segment lost 7 bases and the V segment lost 5 bases, leaving 7 bases of the junction unmatched. The CDR3 is 15 residues long. Germline CDR1 reads LNHNV; CDR2 reads YYDKDF (reference sequence). The CDR3 here is CATSGGLAGVATQYF. The CDR3 DNA reads TGTGCCACCAGCGGCGGACTAGCGGGAGTTGCGACCCAGTACTTC.

The chain links TRBV19 to TRBJ1-2, with 9 bases fitting TRBD1. Per germline, CDR1 LNHDA and CDR2 SQIVND (reference sequence). The V gene end was trimmed by 5 bases and the J gene end by 5 bases; junction bases not matched to a gene: 6. The CDR3 length is 14 residues. The CDR3 reads CASSSDRGLYGYTF. The CDR3 DNA follows: TGTGCCAGTAGTTCGGACAGGGGCCTGTATGGCTACACCTTC.

V is TRBV29-1 and J is TRBJ1-4; D is uncertain. The CDR3 totals 15 residues. Germline CDR1 SQVTM, CDR2 ANQGSEA. Trimming stripped 5 bases from V and 0 bases from J, with 13 bases between. CDR3 sequence (DNA): TGCAGCGTTCTACCTCGGAGATCAACTAATGAAAAACTGTTTTTT. This translates into CSVLPRRSTNEKLFF.

The rearrangement links TRBV7-2 to TRBJ2-1; TRBD1 matches 7 bases. The V and J ends lost 5 bases and 8 bases, in that order; junction bases with no gene match: 12. The length of the CDR3 is 15 residues. Germline V gene sequence: CDR1 SGHTA, CDR2 FQGNSA. In DNA, the CDR3 is TGTGCCAGCAGCCTCGACAGACAGGGAAGACATGAGCAGTTCTTC. It is translated as CASSLDRQGRHEQFF.

The chain links TRBV28 to TRBJ2-7, with 9 bases aligning to TRBD1. CDR1 is MDHEN, CDR2 SYDVKM, per germline. The CDR3 is 15 residues long. Germline trimming cut 3 bases from V and 1 base from J; bases unmatched to any gene: 4. CDR3 in amino acids: CASSLVGTGSYEQYF. Here the CDR3 DNA reads TGTGCCAGCAGTTTGGTCGGGACAGGGTCCTACGAGCAGTACTTC.

The V gene is TRBV7-3, the J gene TRBJ1-3; perhaps TRBD1 as D (6 bases). Between the trimmed V and J ends, which lost 3 bases and 4 bases, there was a span of 13 bases. This CDR3 spans 15 amino acids. From germline, CDR1 is SGHTA and CDR2 FQGTGA. This chain's CDR3 is CASSLGAGPGNTIYF. The CDR3 DNA sequence: TGTGCCAGCAGCTTGGGGGCAGGTCCCGGAAACACCATATATTTT.

The chain joins TRBV7-6 to TRBJ2-7; 9 nucleotides match TRBD1. Germline V lookup: CDR1 SGHVS, CDR2 FNYEAQ. The CDR3 contains 15 residues. V trimming: 0 bases; J trimming: 6 bases; junction bases outside the gene matches: 6. DNA of the CDR3: TGTGCCAGCAGCTTAGCGGGGACAGGGTTGGGCGAGCAGTACTTC. This translates into CASSLAGTGLGEQYF. The whole variable domain, remainder taken from reference TRBV7-6 and TRBJ2-7, is GAGVSQSPRYKVTKRGQDVALRCDPISGHVSLYWYRQALGQGPEFLTYFNYEAQQDKSGLPNDRFSAERPEGSISTLTIQRTEQRDSAMYRCASSLAGTGLGEQYFGPGTRLTVT.

Details on this clone: At one boundary the junction diverges from the germline segment, which might be a read error. V usage is TRBV19 and J usage is TRBJ2-4; D remains ambiguous. Germline assignment: CDR1 LNHDA and CDR2 SQIVND (reference sequence). The CDR3 has 13 residues. CDR3 loop: CAQRELAKNIQYF. CDR3 in DNA: TGCGCCCAAAGAGAACTAGCCAAAAACATTCAGTACTTC. Together with reference TRBV19 and TRBJ2-4, the CDR3 gives the full variable domain: DGGITQSPKYLFRKEGQNVTLSCEQNLNHDAMYWYRQDPGQGLRLIYYSQIVNDFQKGDIAEGYSVSREKKESFPLTVTSAQKNPTAFYLCAQRELAKNIQYFGAGTRLSVL.

This clone was counted a few times. This chain joins TRBV6-5 and TRBJ2-1; the match to TRBD2 covers 14 bases. The ends lost 5 bases at V and 8 bases at J; junction bases unmatched: 5. CDR1 MNHEY and CDR2 SVGAGI come from the germline V gene. CDR3 length: 15 amino acids. The CDR3 nucleotides read TGTGCCAGCAGTACGGGACTAGCGGGAGCCTATGAGCAGTTCTTC. It yields the protein CASSTGLAGAYEQFF.

The chain couples TRBV5-5 to TRBJ1-1, with TRBD1 identical over 7 bases. With V trimmed by 0 bases and J by 2 bases, 4 bases remained unmatched. The CDR3 spans 15 residues. Germline V gene data show CDR1 as SGHKS and CDR2 as YYEKEE (reference sequence). The CDR3 DNA sequence: TGTGCCAGCAGCTTGGCCGGGACAGCTAACACTGAAGCTTTCTTT. Protein: CASSLAGTANTEAFF.

This clone was seen more than once but under ten times. This chain joins TRBV18 and TRBJ1-1; 8 bases line up with TRBD1. Germline assignment: CDR1 KGHSH and CDR2 LQKENI. V lost 0 bases, J lost 2 bases, and 8 bases stayed unmatched. The CDR3 contains 17 residues. The CDR3, as DNA: TGTGCCAGCTCACCACCTGGGACAGGAGCAGGAAACACTGAAGCTTTCTTT. Its translation: CASSPPGTGAGNTEAFF.

The DNA of the CDR3 is TGTGCCAGCAGGAGCGGGGGGACCCAGTACTTC. This codes for CASRSGGTQYF. The genes are TRBV12-3 or TRBV12-4 and TRBJ2-5; TRBD2 matches at 8 bases. With V trimmed by 6 bases and J by 7 bases, 1 base remained unmatched. The CDR3 contains 11 residues.

Note on this clone: The same CDR3 also results from other DNA sequences found in this sample. The chain recombines TRBV9 with TRBJ2-1; 11 positions match TRBD2. CDR1 SGDLS and CDR2 YYNGEE come from the germline V gene. CDR3 length equals 16 residues. The J segment lost 4 bases and the V segment lost 0 bases, leaving 3 bases of the junction unmatched. The CDR3 here is CASSVGLAGGYNEQFF. CDR3 bases: TGTGCCAGCAGCGTAGGGCTAGCGGGGGGATACAATGAGCAGTTCTTC.

This clone was counted between two and nine times. V is TRBV15 and J is TRBJ2-1; the match to TRBD2 covers 14 bases. The germline V gene encodes CDR1 LNHNV and CDR2 YYDKDF (reference sequence). The CDR3 is made up of 18 amino acids. V lost 0 bases and J lost 4; bases outside the gene matches: 5. This CDR3 reads CATSRDRLAGGPYNEQFF. Written as DNA, the CDR3 is TGTGCCACCAGCAGAGATAGACTAGCGGGAGGGCCATACAATGAGCAGTTCTTC.

The sample holds one count of this clone. V usage is TRBV18 and J usage is TRBJ2-1; a possible D gene is TRBD1 (5 bases). The CDR3 is 17 amino acids. Trimming removed 0 bases from V and 8 bases from J, with 20 bases in between. Germline values: CDR1 KGHSH, CDR2 LQKENI. The CDR3 loop reads CASSPPVRAGYSHEQFF. The CDR3 DNA is TGTGCCAGCTCACCACCGGTTAGGGCAGGGTATAGTCATGAGCAGTTCTTC.

This rearrangement joins TRBV2 to TRBJ2-2; TRBD1 is a possible D gene (6 bases). This CDR3 is built from 12 residues. Germline CDR1 is SNHLY and CDR2 is FYNNEI. The CDR3 spells CATQGGIGELFF. The CDR3 DNA sequence: TGTGCTACACAGGGTGGGATCGGGGAGCTGTTTTTT.

The rearrangement uses TRBV4-1 and TRBJ2-3; 8 bases align to TRBD2. CDR1 is MGHRA, CDR2 YSYEKL, per germline. There are 15 residues in the CDR3. With V trimmed by 3 bases and J by 4 bases, 6 bases remained unmatched. The CDR3: CASSQDGTRSDTQYF. The CDR3 DNA reads TGCGCCAGCAGCCAGGACGGGACTAGATCAGATACGCAGTATTTT.

In its sample, this clone was seen a few times. The chain carries TRBV2 and TRBJ1-2; maybe TRBD1 (6 bases). The CDR3 extends over 13 amino acids. The V gene lost 5 bases and the J gene lost 7 bases, with 14 bases spanning the gap. CDR1 SNHLY and CDR2 FYNNEI come from the germline V gene. The CDR3 DNA sequence: TGTGCCAGCAGTTCTCAGGGGTTCGGTGGCTACACCTTC. As protein: CASSSQGFGGYTF. The whole variable domain, remainder taken from reference TRBV2 and TRBJ1-2, is EPEVTQTPSHQVTQMGQEVILRCVPISNHLYFYWYRQILGQKVEFLVSFYNNEISEKSEIFDDQFSVERPDGSNFTLKIRSTKLEDSAMYFCASSSQGFGGYTFGSGTRLTVV.

This sequence joins TRBV7-9 and TRBJ2-1, with TRBD2 matching 11 bases. Germline CDR1 and CDR2: SEHNR and FQNEAQ (reference sequence). J lost 9 bases, V lost 2 bases, and 9 bases had no gene match. The CDR3 runs 16 residues. CDR3 bases: TGTGCCAGCAGCTTAAGGACTAGCGGGCCTTTCACTGAGCAGTTCTTC. As protein: CASSLRTSGPFTEQFF.

This clone was counted once. The gene calls are TRBV9 and TRBJ1-4; D perhaps matches TRBD1 (6 bases). CDR1 and CDR2 (germline): SGDLS, YYNGEE. V lost 4 bases to trimming and J lost 0 bases, with 10 bases between them. The CDR3 contains 15 residues. This CDR3 reads CASSTQGATNEKLFF. The DNA for the CDR3 is TGTGCCAGCAGCACACAGGGAGCAACTAATGAAAAACTGTTTTTT.

This chain connects TRBV28 to TRBJ2-3; 11 positions match TRBD2. This CDR3 is built from 17 residues. CDR1 and CDR2 (germline): MDHEN, SYDVKM. Unmatched junction bases numbered 10, after V lost 5 bases and J lost 3 bases. Here the CDR3 DNA reads TGTGCCAGCAGTCCCGAATTAGTAGCGGGAGGGACAGATACGCAGTATTTT. Translating it yields CASSPELVAGGTDTQYF.

The chain couples TRBV7-9 to TRBJ1-6, with 12 bases matching TRBD1. After removal of 4 bases from V and 10 bases from J, the junction contained 2 bases not matched to a gene. CDR1 and CDR2 (germline): SEHNR, FQNEAQ (reference sequence). The CDR3 length is 14 residues. The DNA of the CDR3 is TGTGCCAGCAGCTCGGGACAGGGGGCATCACCCCTCCACTTT. Translating it yields CASSSGQGASPLHF.

This rearrangement joins TRBV28 to TRBJ2-1; 7 bases agree with TRBD2. CDR3 length: 15 amino acids. From germline, CDR1 is MDHEN and CDR2 SYDVKM. Losses at the gene ends were 4 bases for V and 8 bases for J; bases not matched to a gene: 11. The chain's CDR3 is CASSSRTRGSDEQFF. CDR3 DNA sequence: TGTGCCAGCAGTTCCCGGACTAGAGGGTCGGATGAGCAGTTCTTC. Using reference TRBV28 and TRBJ2-1 for the parts outside the CDR3, the full variable domain is DVKVTQSSRYLVKRTGEKVFLECVQDMDHENMFWYRQDPGLGLRLIYFSYDVKMKEKGDIPEGYSVSREKKERFSLILESASTNQTSMYLCASSSRTRGSDEQFFGPGTRLTVL.

This clone was seen a handful of times. The rearrangement joins TRBV7-2 to TRBJ2-7, with 9 nucleotides matching TRBD1. V was pared by 5 bases and J by 2 bases, with 7 bases of the junction left unmatched. The CDR3 is 15 residues long. The V gene's germline CDR1 is SGHTA and CDR2 FQGNSA. CDR3 loop: CASSLRTGVPYEQYF. The CDR3 DNA reads as TGTGCCAGCAGCCTAAGGACAGGGGTACCCTACGAGCAGTACTTC.

The chain is built from TRBV27 and TRBJ2-7, with TRBD2 identical over 7 bases. With 8 bases clipped from V and 6 bases from J, the junction kept 10 bases outside the gene matches. CDR3 size: 13 residues. Germline loops: CDR1 MNHEY, CDR2 SMNVEV (reference sequence). DNA for the CDR3: TGTGCCAGCGGACTCGCGGGAGTCTCCGAGCAGTACTTC. Amino acid sequence: CASGLAGVSEQYF.

The rearrangement uses TRBV7-2 and TRBJ2-2; the match to TRBD1 covers 7 bases. The ends lost 4 bases at V and 8 bases at J; junction bases unmatched: 10. The CDR3 covers 15 residues. Germline V gives CDR1 SGHTA, CDR2 FQGNSA. This CDR3 is CASSSWTGGRGELFF. DNA for the CDR3: TGTGCCAGCAGCTCTTGGACAGGCGGCAGGGGGGAGCTGTTTTTT.

This sequence joins TRBV7-9 and TRBJ2-2, with TRBD1 matching over 8 bases. The V gene's germline CDR1 is SEHNR and CDR2 FQNEAQ (reference sequence). CDR3 length equals 16 residues. The trim removed 5 bases at V and 1 base at J, leaving 6 bases unmatched. CDR3 amino acids: CASSAFDRGNTGELFF. The CDR3 DNA is TGTGCCAGCAGCGCGTTCGACAGGGGGAACACCGGGGAGCTGTTTTTT.

V is TRBV9 and J is TRBJ2-5, with 11 bases identical to TRBD2. Looked up from germline, CDR1 is SGDLS and CDR2 is YYNGEE. The CDR3 length is 14 residues. V gave up 4 bases and J gave up 4 bases; unmatched junction bases: 3. CDR3 loop: CASSQGLAAETQYF. The CDR3 region has the DNA TGTGCCAGCAGCCAGGGACTAGCGGCAGAGACCCAGTACTTC.